The 24 T cell receptor beta chains given below trace back to one sample, sequenced in a study of patients and donors after allogeneic stem cell transplantation. MiXCR, applied by TCRdb to the RT-PCR reads, yields one record per CDR3 protein. The sample lists tens of thousands of distinct CDR3 sequences; about 48% were seen once. Sequenced: blood, either unsorted or a sorted T cell fraction (not recorded which). The receptors here all came from a human donor who was either an allogeneic HSCT recipient or a stem cell or donor lymphocyte infusion donor (not recorded which). It is not recorded whose cells these are; they may come from a transplant donor.

This clonotype has just a few counts. The chain combines TRBV6-2 or TRBV6-3 with TRBJ1-1; TRBD1 might be the D (6 bases). The CDR3 loop spans 15 amino acids. CDR1 and CDR2 from the germline V gene are MNHEY and SVGEGT. Trimming stripped 5 bases from V and 1 base from J, with 14 bases between. CDR3 region: CASSIPGTSNTEAFF. The CDR3 bases are TGTGCCAGCAGTATACCCGGGACATCGAACACTGAAGCTTTCTTT.

This clonotype has a handful of counts. V is TRBV4-3 and J is TRBJ1-1; 7 nucleotides line up with TRBD1. V lost 1 base and J lost 7; bases outside the gene matches: 3. The CDR3 is 13 residues long. The germline CDR1 and CDR2 sequences are LGHNA and YSLEER. Here the CDR3 reads CASSQGQGLEAFF. CDR3 in DNA: TGCGCCAGCAGCCAAGGACAGGGTCTTGAAGCTTTCTTT.

The rearrangement uses TRBV5-1 and TRBJ2-2; D unresolved. Germline V gene sequence: CDR1 SGHRS, CDR2 YFSETQ. The CDR3 is 13 residues long. V was trimmed by 7 bases and J by 7 bases, leaving 14 bases between them. The CDR3 coding sequence is TGCGCCAGCGGCGGCTTTTACGACGGGGAGCTGTTTTTT. This encodes CASGGFYDGELFF. The full variable domain, rest sourced from reference TRBV5-1 and TRBJ2-2, is KAGVTQTPRYLIKTRGQQVTLSCSPISGHRSVSWYQQTPGQGLQFLFEYFSETQRNKGNFPGRFSGRQFSNSRSEMNVSTLELGDSALYLCASGGFYDGELFFGEGSRLTVL.

J is TRBJ2-1 and V is TRBV12-3 or TRBV12-4, with D hard to call. V was pared by 6 bases and J by 9 bases, with 15 bases between. This CDR3 has 13 amino acids. CDR3 sequence reads: CASRSSYVLEQFF. The CDR3 coding sequence is TGTGCCAGCAGATCCTCCTATGTGCTTGAGCAGTTCTTC.

The J gene is TRBJ1-1, the V gene TRBV13, with D possibly being TRBD1 (6 bases). V lost 1 base and J 2 bases, leaving 14 bases between the germline ends. There are 16 residues in the CDR3. Looked up from germline, CDR1 is PRHDT and CDR2 is FYEKMQ (reference sequence). CDR3 sequence: CASSLARTEVNTEAFF. The CDR3 DNA reads TGTGCCAGCAGCTTAGCCAGGACAGAAGTTAACACTGAAGCTTTCTTT.

This clonotype was seen a few times. The gene calls are TRBV3-1 and TRBJ1-2, with D unresolved. This CDR3 has 14 amino acids. CDR1 and CDR2 (germline): LGHDT, YNNKEL (reference sequence). V was trimmed by 0 bases and J by 7 bases, leaving 12 bases between them. This CDR3 is CASSQDRPPGGYTF. CDR3 nucleotides: TGTGCCAGCAGCCAAGATAGACCCCCGGGTGGCTACACCTTC. The full variable domain, its missing parts supplied by reference TRBV3-1 and TRBJ1-2, is DTAVSQTPKYLVTQMGNDKSIKCEQNLGHDTMYWYKQDSKKFLKIMFSYNNKELIINETVPNRFSPKSPDKAHLNLHINSLELGDSAVYFCASSQDRPPGGYTFGSGTRLTVV.

The rearrangement uses TRBV7-2 and TRBJ1-2, with D possibly TRBD1 on 6 matching bases. The CDR3 is 14 residues long. The V and J ends lost 7 bases and 1 base respectively, with 13 bases between them. CDR1 and CDR2 from the germline V gene are SGHTA and FQGNSA. CDR3 protein: CASTEGGNNYGYTF. The CDR3 region has the DNA TGTGCCAGCACTGAAGGGGGAAATAACTATGGCTACACCTTC.

This chain uses TRBV27 with TRBJ1-1, with D unclear. The germline V and J ends were trimmed by 5 bases and 0 bases, with 4 bases remaining between them. The CDR3 is 12 residues long. CDR1 and CDR2 (germline): MNHEY, SMNVEV (reference sequence). The CDR3 loop reads CASSTLNTEAFF. For the CDR3, the DNA is TGTGCCAGCAGTACGTTGAACACTGAAGCTTTCTTT.

This sequence joins TRBV6-5 and TRBJ1-1; 7 bases are a match to TRBD1. From germline, CDR1 is MNHEY and CDR2 SVGAGI. This CDR3 region has 14 residues. J lost 10 bases, V lost 6 bases, and 14 bases had no gene match. The CDR3 here is CASRRRNTGEGAFF. CDR3 DNA: TGTGCCAGCAGGCGTCGGAACACAGGGGAGGGAGCTTTCTTT.

This clonotype appeared a few times. This chain connects TRBV6-5 to TRBJ1-2; 7 bases are a match to TRBD1. The CDR3 runs 14 residues. Germline lookup yields CDR1 MNHEY and CDR2 SVGAGI. V trimming: 6 bases; J trimming: 4 bases; junction bases outside the gene matches: 8. CDR3 bases: TGTGCCAGCAGGTCACGGGGACAGTTCTATGGCTACACCTTC. This translates into CASRSRGQFYGYTF.

The rearrangement links TRBV7-9 to TRBJ1-1; perhaps TRBD1 as D (6 bases). The germline V gene has CDR1 SEHNR and CDR2 FQNEAQ (reference sequence). CDR3 length: 17 amino acids. V was pared by 5 bases and J by 4 bases, with 23 bases between. The CDR3 loop is CASSPLGGADDGTEAFF. Here the CDR3 DNA reads TGTGCCAGCAGCCCCCTTGGGGGGGCCGATGATGGCACTGAAGCTTTCTTT.

The chain employs TRBV18 and TRBJ2-5; D gene unclear. V dropped 3 bases and J dropped 4 bases, with 12 bases sitting between them. The germline V gene encodes CDR1 KGHSH and CDR2 LQKENI. The CDR3 has 14 residues. This chain's CDR3 is CASSPRIVPETQYF. The CDR3 DNA is TGTGCCAGCTCACCCCGAATTGTTCCAGAGACCCAGTACTTC. The entire variable domain, with the rest obtained from reference TRBV18 and TRBJ2-5, is as follows: NAGVMQNPRHLVRRRGQEARLRCSPMKGHSHVYWYRQLPEEGLKFMVYLQKENIIDESGMPKERFSAEFPKEGPSILRIQQVVRGDSAAYFCASSPRIVPETQYFGPGTRLLVL.

V gene TRBV5-1 combines with J gene TRBJ1-2, with 8 bases identical to TRBD1. The CDR3 extends over 14 amino acids. The ends lost 0 bases at V and 6 bases at J; junction bases unmatched: 4. The V gene's germline CDR1 is SGHRS and CDR2 YFSETQ. The CDR3 protein is CASSLATGADGYTF. The DNA for the CDR3 is TGCGCCAGCAGCTTGGCGACAGGGGCGGATGGCTACACCTTC.

This clonotype was found a few times. The chain combines TRBV12-3 or TRBV12-4 with TRBJ1-4, with D perhaps TRBD1 (5 bases). This CDR3 is built from 13 residues. V was cut by 6 bases and J by 5 bases, with 10 bases left in between. The CDR3 sequence: CASRRTQNEKLFF. The CDR3 DNA reads TGTGCCAGCAGGAGGACACAGAATGAAAAACTGTTTTTT.

The CDR3 sequence: CASSHSDAYEQYF. The CDR3 DNA reads as TGCGCCAGCAGCCACAGTGACGCCTACGAGCAGTACTTC. This chain joins TRBV4-1 and TRBJ2-7; D unresolved. The CDR3 is made up of 13 amino acids. The germline CDR1 and CDR2 sequences are MGHRA and YSYEKL. V was shortened by 3 bases and J by 2 bases, with 8 bases between the two germline ends.

CDR3 DNA sequence: TGCGCCAGCACCGACAGGGAACAATACACCGGGGAGCTGTTTTTT. Translated: CASTDREQYTGELFF. The chain recombines TRBV5-1 with TRBJ2-2; 7 nucleotides agree with TRBD1. V was clipped by 6 bases and J by 3 bases; unmatched bases: 8. Germline CDR1 and CDR2: SGHRS and YFSETQ. The CDR3 is 15 amino acids.

The chain carries TRBV28 and TRBJ1-5; D is ambiguous. CDR1 and CDR2 from the germline V gene are MDHEN and SYDVKM. The V end was cut by 3 bases, the J end by 8 bases, with 26 bases between. This CDR3 comprises 18 residues. CDR3 in amino acids: CASSFSLQTTLVSEPQHF. CDR3 coding DNA: TGTGCCAGCAGTTTTAGTCTCCAGACTACCCTCGTAAGCGAGCCCCAGCATTTT.

This sequence joins TRBV28 and TRBJ2-7; D is ambiguous. The CDR3 runs to 10 residues. CDR1 and CDR2 from the germline V gene are MDHEN and SYDVKM. Trimming took 5 bases from V and 4 from J, leaving 3 bases between them. CDR3 in amino acids: CASSTYEQYF. DNA for the CDR3: TGTGCCAGCAGTACATACGAGCAGTACTTC.

The CDR3 is CASSVYQETQYF. Here the CDR3 DNA reads TGTGCCAGCAGTGTATACCAAGAGACCCAGTACTTC. The chain combines TRBV27 with TRBJ2-5, with D hard to call. Germline V gene lookup returns CDR1 MNHEY and CDR2 SMNVEV (reference sequence). This CDR3 comprises 12 residues. V lost 5 bases, J lost 0 bases, and 4 bases lay in between.

On this clonotype itself: A much more abundant neighbour one base away suggests this may be a read error. This chain links TRBV7-8 with TRBJ1-1, with 8 bases fitting TRBD1. The trim removed 5 bases at V and 1 base at J, leaving 3 bases unmatched. Germline V lookup: CDR1 SGHVS, CDR2 FQNEAQ. The CDR3 has 14 residues. CDR3 DNA sequence: TGTGCCAGCAGCGCACAGGGGGGGAACACTGAAGCTTTCTTT. It codes for CASSAQGGNTEAFF.

The chain uses TRBV15 and TRBJ1-6; D not resolved. CDR3 length: 14 amino acids. Germline V lookup: CDR1 LNHNV, CDR2 YYDKDF (reference sequence). Deletions cut 11 bases from V and 7 bases from J, with 18 bases between. The CDR3 reads CAFPNAKHNSPLHF. DNA for the CDR3: TGTGCCTTCCCTAACGCCAAGCACAATTCACCCCTCCACTTT.

This sequence joins TRBV6-2 or TRBV6-3 and TRBJ2-2, with TRBD2 as a possible D gene (5 bases). The CDR3 is 15 residues long. Trimming took off 2 bases at V and 1 base at J, with 8 bases between the two ends. The V gene's germline CDR1 is MNHEY and CDR2 SVGEGT. The CDR3 coding sequence is TGTGCCAGCAGTTACGTAGCGTGGAACACCGGGGAGCTGTTTTTT. This translates into CASSYVAWNTGELFF.

This clonotype was seen more than once but under ten times. CDR3 coding DNA: TGCGCCAGCAGCCAAGATTACCAGTTGCTCTCTGGAAACACCATATATTTT. Translated: CASSQDYQLLSGNTIYF. The chain recombines TRBV4-3 with TRBJ1-3; no reliable D call. V gave up 0 bases and J gave up 0 bases, with 12 bases separating them. This CDR3 region has 17 residues. Germline V gene sequence: CDR1 LGHNA, CDR2 YSLEER.

The chain recombines TRBV5-1 with TRBJ1-2; tentatively, D is TRBD1 (5 bases). The CDR3 is 15 residues long. V shed 4 bases and J shed 3 bases, with 16 bases lying between them. CDR1 is SGHRS, CDR2 YFSETQ, per germline. The CDR3 DNA is TGCGCCAGCAGCCCTGGGACCGATAATTACTATGGCTACACCTTC. Protein: CASSPGTDNYYGYTF.